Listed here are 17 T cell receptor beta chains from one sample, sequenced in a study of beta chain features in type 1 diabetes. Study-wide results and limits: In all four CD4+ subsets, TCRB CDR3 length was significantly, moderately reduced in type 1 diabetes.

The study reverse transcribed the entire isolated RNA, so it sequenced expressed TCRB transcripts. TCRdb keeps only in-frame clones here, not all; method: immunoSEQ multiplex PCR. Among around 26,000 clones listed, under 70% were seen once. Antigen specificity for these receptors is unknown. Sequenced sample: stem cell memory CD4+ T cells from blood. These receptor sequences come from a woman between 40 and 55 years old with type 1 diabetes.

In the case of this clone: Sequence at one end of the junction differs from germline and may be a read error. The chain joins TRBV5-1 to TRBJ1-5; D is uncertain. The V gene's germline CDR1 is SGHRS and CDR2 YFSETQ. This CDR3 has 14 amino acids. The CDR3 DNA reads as TGCGCCAACAGCTTGGAGGGCGGGAGTCAGCCCCAGCATTTT. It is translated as CANSLEGGSQPQHF.

CDR3 in amino acids: CASSASDQPQHF. The CDR3, as DNA: TGTGCCAGCAGTGCCTCAGATCAGCCCCAGCATTTT. V is TRBV2 and J is TRBJ1-5; D is undetermined. Deletions cut 4 bases from V and 5 bases from J, with 6 bases between. CDR1 is SNHLY, CDR2 FYNNEI, per germline. The CDR3 spans 12 residues. The full variable domain, completed using reference TRBV2 and TRBJ1-5, is EPEVTQTPSHQVTQMGQEVILRCVPISNHLYFYWYRQILGQKVEFLVSFYNNEISEKSEIFDDQFSVERPDGSNFTLKIRSTKLEDSAMYFCASSASDQPQHFGDGTRLSIL.

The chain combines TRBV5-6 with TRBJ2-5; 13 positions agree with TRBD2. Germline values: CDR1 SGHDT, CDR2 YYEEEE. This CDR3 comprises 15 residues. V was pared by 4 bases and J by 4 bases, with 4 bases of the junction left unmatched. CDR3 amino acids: CASSPGLAGRETQYF. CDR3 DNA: TGTGCCAGCAGCCCGGGACTAGCGGGGAGAGAGACCCAGTACTTC. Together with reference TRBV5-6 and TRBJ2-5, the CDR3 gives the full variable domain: DAGVTQSPTHLIKTRGQQVTLRCSPKSGHDTVSWYQQALGQGPQFIFQYYEEEERQRGNFPDRFSGHQFPNYSSELNVNALLLGDSALYLCASSPGLAGRETQYFGPGTRLLVL.

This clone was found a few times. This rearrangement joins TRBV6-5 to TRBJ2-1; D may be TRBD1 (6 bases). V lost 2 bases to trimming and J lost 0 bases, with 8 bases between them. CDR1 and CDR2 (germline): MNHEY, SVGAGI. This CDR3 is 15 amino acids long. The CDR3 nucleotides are TGTGCCAGCAGTTACGACAGGCTCTCCTACAATGAGCAGTTCTTC. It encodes CASSYDRLSYNEQFF.

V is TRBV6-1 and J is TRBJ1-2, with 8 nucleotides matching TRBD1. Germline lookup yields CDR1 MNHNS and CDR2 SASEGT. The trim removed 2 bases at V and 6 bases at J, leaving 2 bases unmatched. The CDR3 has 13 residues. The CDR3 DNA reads TGTGCCAGCAGTGAAAGGGGACAGGATGGCTACACCTTC. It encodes CASSERGQDGYTF.

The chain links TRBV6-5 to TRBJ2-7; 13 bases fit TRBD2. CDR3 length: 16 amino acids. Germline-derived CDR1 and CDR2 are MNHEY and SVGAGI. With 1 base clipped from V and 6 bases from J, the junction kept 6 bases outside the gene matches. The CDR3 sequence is CASSYYGLAGEGEQYF. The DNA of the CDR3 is TGTGCCAGCAGTTACTACGGACTAGCGGGAGAGGGCGAGCAGTACTTC.

CDR3: CASSGPGTGGAEQYF. The CDR3 DNA is TGTGCCAGCAGTGGACCCGGGACAGGGGGGGCCGAGCAGTACTTC. This chain links TRBV28 with TRBJ2-7, with 11 bases aligning to TRBD1. Germline CDR1 reads MDHEN; CDR2 reads SYDVKM. Losses at the gene ends were 5 bases for V and 6 bases for J; bases not matched to a gene: 9. The CDR3 consists of 15 residues.

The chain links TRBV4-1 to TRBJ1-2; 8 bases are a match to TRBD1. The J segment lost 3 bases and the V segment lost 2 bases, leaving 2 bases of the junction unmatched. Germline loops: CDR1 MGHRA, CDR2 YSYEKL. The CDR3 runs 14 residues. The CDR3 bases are TGCGCCAGCAGCCAAAGGGACAGGTACTATGGCTACACCTTC. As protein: CASSQRDRYYGYTF.

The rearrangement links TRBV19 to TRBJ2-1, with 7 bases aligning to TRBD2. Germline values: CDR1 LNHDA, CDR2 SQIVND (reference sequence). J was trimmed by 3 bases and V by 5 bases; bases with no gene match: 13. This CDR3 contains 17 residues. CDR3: CASSDRGLSGFYNEQFF. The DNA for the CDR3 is TGTGCCAGTAGTGACCGGGGCCTTAGCGGGTTCTACAATGAGCAGTTCTTC.

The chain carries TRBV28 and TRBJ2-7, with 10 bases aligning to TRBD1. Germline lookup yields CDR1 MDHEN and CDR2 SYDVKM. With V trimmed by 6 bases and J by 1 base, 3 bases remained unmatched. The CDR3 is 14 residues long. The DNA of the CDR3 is TGTGCCAGCAGCGGGACAGGGGAATCCTACGAGCAGTACTTC. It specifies CASSGTGESYEQYF.

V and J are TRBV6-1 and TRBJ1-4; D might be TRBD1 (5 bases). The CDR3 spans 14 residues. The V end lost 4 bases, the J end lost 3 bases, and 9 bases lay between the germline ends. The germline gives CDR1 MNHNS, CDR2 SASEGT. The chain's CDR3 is CASSVGGANEKLFF. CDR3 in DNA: TGTGCCAGCAGTGTCGGGGGGGCTAATGAAAAACTGTTTTTT.

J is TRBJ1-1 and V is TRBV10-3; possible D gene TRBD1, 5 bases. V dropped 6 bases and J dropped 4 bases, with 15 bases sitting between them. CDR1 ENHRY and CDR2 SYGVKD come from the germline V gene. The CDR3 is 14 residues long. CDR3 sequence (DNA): TGTGCCATCAGGGTTGGGGCTGCAGGCACTGAAGCTTTCTTT. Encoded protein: CAIRVGAAGTEAFF.

The DNA for the CDR3 is TGTGCCAGCGCGGCCGGCCGAGAGGGGACCCAGTACTTC. This codes for CASAAGREGTQYF. The chain is built from TRBV6-5 and TRBJ2-5; D is possibly TRBD2 (5 bases). V lost 8 bases, J lost 7 bases, and 17 bases lay in between. This CDR3 contains 13 residues. Germline V gene sequence: CDR1 MNHEY, CDR2 SVGAGI.

The CDR3 sequence is CASSLDSGFTDTQYF. The CDR3 nucleotides read TGTGCCAGCAGCTTGGATAGCGGATTCACAGATACGCAGTATTTT. This sequence joins TRBV7-2 and TRBJ2-3, with a possible D match to TRBD2 (6 bases). In germline, CDR1 is SGHTA, CDR2 FQGNSA. V lost 3 bases to trimming and J lost 2 bases, with 12 bases between them. The CDR3 length is 15 residues.

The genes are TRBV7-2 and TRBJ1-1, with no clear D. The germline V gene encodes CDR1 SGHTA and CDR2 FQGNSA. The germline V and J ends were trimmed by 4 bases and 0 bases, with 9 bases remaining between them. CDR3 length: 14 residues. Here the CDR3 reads CASSSGLVNTEAFF. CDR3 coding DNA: TGTGCCAGCAGCTCAGGACTGGTGAACACTGAAGCTTTCTTT.

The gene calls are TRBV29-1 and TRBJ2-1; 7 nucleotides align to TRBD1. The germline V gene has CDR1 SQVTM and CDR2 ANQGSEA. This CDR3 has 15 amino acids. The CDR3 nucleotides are TGCATCCCCGACCCCCCCGGGACAGACTACAATGAGCAGTTCTTC. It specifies CIPDPPGTDYNEQFF.

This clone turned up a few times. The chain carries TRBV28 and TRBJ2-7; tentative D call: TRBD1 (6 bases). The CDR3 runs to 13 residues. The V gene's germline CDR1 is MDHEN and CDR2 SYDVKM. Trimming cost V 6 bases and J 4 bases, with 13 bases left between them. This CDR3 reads CASSPDRLYEQYF. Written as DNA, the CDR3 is TGTGCCAGCAGCCCTGACAGGCTATACGAGCAGTACTTC.